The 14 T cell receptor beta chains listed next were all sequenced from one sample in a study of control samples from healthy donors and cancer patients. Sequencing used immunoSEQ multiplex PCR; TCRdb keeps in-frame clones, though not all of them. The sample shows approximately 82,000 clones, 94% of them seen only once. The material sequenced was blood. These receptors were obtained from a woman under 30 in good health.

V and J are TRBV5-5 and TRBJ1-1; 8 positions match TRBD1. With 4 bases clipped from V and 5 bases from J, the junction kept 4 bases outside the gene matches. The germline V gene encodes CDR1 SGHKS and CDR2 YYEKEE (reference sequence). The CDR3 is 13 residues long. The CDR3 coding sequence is TGTGCCAGCAGCCGACAGGGGACAACTGAAGCTTTCTTT. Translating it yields CASSRQGTTEAFF.

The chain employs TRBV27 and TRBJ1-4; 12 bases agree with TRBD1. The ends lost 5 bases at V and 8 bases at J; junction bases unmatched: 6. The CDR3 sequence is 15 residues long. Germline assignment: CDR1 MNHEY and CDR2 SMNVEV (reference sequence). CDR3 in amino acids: CASSHTGTGGEKLFF. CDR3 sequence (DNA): TGTGCCAGCAGTCACACCGGGACAGGGGGCGAAAAACTGTTTTTT.

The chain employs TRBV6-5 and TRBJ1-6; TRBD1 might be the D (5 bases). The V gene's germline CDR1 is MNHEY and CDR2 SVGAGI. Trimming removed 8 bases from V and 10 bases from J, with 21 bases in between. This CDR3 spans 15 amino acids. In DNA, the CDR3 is TGTGCCAGCCGCCCCCAGCAGGGCCTCGGATCACCCCTCCACTTT. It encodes CASRPQQGLGSPLHF.

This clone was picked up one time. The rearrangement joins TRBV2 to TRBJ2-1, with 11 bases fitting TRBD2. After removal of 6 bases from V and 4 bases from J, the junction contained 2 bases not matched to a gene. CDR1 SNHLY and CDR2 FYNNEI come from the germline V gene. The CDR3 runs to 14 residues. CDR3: CASRGTSGYNEQFF. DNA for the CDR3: TGTGCCAGCAGGGGGACTAGCGGTTACAATGAGCAGTTCTTC. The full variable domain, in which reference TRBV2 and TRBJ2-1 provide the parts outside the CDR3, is EPEVTQTPSHQVTQMGQEVILRCVPISNHLYFYWYRQILGQKVEFLVSFYNNEISEKSEIFDDQFSVERPDGSNFTLKIRSTKLEDSAMYFCASRGTSGYNEQFFGPGTRLTVL.

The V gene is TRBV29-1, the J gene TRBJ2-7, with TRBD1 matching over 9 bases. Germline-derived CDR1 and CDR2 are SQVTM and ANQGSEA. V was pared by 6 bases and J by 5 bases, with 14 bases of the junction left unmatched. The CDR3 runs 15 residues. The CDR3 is CSVTLQGAFDHEQYF. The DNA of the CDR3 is TGCAGCGTAACCTTACAGGGGGCGTTTGACCACGAGCAGTACTTC.

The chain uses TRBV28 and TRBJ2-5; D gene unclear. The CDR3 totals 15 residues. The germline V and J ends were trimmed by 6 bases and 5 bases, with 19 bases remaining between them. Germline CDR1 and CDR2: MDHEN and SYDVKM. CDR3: CASSTRHKVVETQYF. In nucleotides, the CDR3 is TGTGCCAGCAGCACCCGACACAAAGTGGTGGAGACCCAGTACTTC.

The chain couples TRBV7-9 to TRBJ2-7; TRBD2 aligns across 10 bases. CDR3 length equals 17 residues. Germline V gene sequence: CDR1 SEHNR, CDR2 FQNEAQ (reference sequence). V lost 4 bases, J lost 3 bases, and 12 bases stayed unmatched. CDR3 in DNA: TGTGCCAGCAGCTCCGGGGGGCTAGCGGGAGTCGGCTACGAGCAGTACTTC. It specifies CASSSGGLAGVGYEQYF.

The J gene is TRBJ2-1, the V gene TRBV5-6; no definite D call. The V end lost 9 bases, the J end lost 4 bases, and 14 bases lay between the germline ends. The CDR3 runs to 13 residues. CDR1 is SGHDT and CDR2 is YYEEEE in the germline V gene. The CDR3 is CANAIESYNEQFF. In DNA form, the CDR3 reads TGTGCCAACGCAATTGAAAGTTACAATGAGCAGTTCTTC.

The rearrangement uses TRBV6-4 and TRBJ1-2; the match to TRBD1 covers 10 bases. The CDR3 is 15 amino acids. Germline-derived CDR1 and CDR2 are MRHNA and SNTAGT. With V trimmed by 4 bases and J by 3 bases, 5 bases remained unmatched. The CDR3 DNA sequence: TGTGCCAGCAGTGCTCGACAGGGGGCGGACTATGGCTACACCTTC. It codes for CASSARQGADYGYTF.

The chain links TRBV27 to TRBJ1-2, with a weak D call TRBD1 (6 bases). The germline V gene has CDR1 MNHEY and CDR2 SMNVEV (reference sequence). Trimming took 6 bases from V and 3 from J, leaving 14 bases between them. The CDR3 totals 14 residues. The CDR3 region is CASREGGSYYGYTF. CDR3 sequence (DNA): TGTGCCAGCAGGGAGGGGGGGTCTTACTATGGCTACACCTTC.

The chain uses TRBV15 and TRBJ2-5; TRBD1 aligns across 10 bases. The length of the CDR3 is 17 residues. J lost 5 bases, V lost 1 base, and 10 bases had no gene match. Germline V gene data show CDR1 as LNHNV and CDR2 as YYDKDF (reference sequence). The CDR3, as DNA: TGTGCCACCAGCAGAGGGTCTGGGACAGGGGTTGAGGAGACCCAGTACTTC. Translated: CATSRGSGTGVEETQYF.

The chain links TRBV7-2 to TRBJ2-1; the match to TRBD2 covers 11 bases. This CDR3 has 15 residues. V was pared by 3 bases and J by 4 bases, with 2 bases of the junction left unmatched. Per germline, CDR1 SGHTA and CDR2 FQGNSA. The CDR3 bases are TGTGCCAGCAGCTTCGGGACTAGCGGTTACAATGAGCAGTTCTTC. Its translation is CASSFGTSGYNEQFF.

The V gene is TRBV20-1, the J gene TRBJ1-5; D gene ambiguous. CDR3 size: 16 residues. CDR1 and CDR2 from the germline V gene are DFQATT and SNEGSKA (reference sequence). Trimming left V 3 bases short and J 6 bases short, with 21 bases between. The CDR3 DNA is TGCAGTGCTAGTCTTGACGGGATATCCACGTCTCAGCCCCAGCATTTT. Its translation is CSASLDGISTSQPQHF.

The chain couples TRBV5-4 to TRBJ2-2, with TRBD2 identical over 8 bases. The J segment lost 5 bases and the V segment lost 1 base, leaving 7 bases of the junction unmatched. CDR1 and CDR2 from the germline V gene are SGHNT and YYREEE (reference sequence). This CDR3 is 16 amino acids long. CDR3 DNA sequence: TGTGCCAGCAGCTTGAGTGGCGGGAGGAGAACCGGGGAGCTGTTTTTT. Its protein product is CASSLSGGRRTGELFF.